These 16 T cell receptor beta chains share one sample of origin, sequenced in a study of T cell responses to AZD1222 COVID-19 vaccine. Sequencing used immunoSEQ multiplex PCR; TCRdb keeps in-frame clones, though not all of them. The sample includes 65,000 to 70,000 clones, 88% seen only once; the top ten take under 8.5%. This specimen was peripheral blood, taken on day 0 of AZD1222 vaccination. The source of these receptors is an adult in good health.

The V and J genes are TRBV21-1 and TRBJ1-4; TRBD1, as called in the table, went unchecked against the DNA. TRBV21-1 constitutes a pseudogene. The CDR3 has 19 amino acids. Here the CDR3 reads CASTHRDRGRRSTNEKLFF. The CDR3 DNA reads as TGTGCCAGCACCCACCGGGACAGGGGGCGTCGGTCAACTAATGAAAAACTGTTTTTT.

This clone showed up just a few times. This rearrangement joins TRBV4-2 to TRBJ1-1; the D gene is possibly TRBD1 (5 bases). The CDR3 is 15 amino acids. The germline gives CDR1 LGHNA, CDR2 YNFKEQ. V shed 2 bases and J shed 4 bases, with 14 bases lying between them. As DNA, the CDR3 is TGTGCCAGCAGCCAACGGGACGACGGTCGCACTGAAGCTTTCTTT. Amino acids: CASSQRDDGRTEAFF.

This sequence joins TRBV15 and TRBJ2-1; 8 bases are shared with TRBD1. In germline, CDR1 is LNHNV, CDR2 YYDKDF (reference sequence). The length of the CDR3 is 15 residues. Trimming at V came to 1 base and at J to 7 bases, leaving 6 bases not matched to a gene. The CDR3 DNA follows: TGTGCCACCAGCAGAGGACAGGGGATGCCGAATGAGCAGTTCTTC. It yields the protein CATSRGQGMPNEQFF. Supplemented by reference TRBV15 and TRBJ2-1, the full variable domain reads DAMVIQNPRYQVTQFGKPVTLSCSQTLNHNVMYWYQQKSSQAPKLLFHYYDKDFNNEADTPDNFQSRRPNTSFCFLDIRSPGLGDTAMYLCATSRGQGMPNEQFFGPGTRLTVL.

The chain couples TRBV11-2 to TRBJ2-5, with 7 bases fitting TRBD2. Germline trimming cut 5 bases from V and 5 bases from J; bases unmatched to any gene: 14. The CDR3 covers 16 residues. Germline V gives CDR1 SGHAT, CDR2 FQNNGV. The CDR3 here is CASSQKLREARETQYF. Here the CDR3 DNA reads TGTGCCAGCAGCCAAAAGCTTCGGGAGGCAAGGGAGACCCAGTACTTC.

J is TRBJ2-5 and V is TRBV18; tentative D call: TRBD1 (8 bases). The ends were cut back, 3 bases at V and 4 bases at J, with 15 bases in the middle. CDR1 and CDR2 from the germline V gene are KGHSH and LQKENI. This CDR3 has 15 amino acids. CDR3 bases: TGTGCCAGCTCACCTCGACAGGGGAGGGGAGAGACCCAGTACTTC. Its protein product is CASSPRQGRGETQYF. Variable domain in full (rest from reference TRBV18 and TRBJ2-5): NAGVMQNPRHLVRRRGQEARLRCSPMKGHSHVYWYRQLPEEGLKFMVYLQKENIIDESGMPKERFSAEFPKEGPSILRIQQVVRGDSAAYFCASSPRQGRGETQYFGPGTRLLVL.

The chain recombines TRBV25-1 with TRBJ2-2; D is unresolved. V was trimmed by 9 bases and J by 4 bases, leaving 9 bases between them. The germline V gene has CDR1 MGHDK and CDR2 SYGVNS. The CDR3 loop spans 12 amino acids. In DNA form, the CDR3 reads TGTGCCAGTCGAGACGGCACCGGGGAGCTGTTTTTT. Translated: CASRDGTGELFF.

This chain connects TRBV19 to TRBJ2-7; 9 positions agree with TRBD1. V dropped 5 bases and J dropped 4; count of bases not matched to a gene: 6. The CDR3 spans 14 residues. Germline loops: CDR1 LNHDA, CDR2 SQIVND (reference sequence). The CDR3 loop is CASSAGTGSYEQYF. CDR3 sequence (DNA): TGTGCCAGTAGTGCCGGGACAGGGTCGTACGAGCAGTACTTC.

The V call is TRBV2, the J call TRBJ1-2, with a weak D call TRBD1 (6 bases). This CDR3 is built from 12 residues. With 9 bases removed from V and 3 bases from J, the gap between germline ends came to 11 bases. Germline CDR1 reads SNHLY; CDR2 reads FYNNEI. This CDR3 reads CARGYRDYGYTF. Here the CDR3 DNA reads TGTGCCAGGGGGTACAGGGACTATGGCTACACCTTC.

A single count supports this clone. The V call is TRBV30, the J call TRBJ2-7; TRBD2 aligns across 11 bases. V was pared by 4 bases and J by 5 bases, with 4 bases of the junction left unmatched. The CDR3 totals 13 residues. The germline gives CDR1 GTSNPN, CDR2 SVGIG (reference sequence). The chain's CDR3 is CAWKTSGGHEQYF. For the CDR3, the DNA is TGTGCCTGGAAAACTAGCGGGGGCCACGAGCAGTACTTC.

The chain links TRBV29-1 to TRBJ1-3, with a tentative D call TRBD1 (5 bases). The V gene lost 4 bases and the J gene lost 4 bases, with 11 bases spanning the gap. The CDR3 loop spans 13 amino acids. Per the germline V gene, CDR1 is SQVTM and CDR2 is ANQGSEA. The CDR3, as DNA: TGCAGCGTTGTTGTCAGGGCAGGAAACACCATATATTTT. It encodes CSVVVRAGNTIYF.

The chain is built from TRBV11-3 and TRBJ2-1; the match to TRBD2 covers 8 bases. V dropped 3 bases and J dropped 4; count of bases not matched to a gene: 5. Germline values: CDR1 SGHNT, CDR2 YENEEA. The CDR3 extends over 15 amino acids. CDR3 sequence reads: CASSLGLAGYNEQFF. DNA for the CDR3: TGTGCCAGCAGCTTGGGGTTAGCGGGGTACAATGAGCAGTTCTTC.

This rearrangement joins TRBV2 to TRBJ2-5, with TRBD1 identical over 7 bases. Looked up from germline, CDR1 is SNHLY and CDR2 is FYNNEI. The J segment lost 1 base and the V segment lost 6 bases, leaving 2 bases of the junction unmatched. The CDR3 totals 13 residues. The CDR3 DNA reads TGTGCCAGCAGCGACAGGGCCCAAGAGACCCAGTACTTC. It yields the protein CASSDRAQETQYF. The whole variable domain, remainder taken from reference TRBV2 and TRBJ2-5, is EPEVTQTPSHQVTQMGQEVILRCVPISNHLYFYWYRQILGQKVEFLVSFYNNEISEKSEIFDDQFSVERPDGSNFTLKIRSTKLEDSAMYFCASSDRAQETQYFGPGTRLLVL.

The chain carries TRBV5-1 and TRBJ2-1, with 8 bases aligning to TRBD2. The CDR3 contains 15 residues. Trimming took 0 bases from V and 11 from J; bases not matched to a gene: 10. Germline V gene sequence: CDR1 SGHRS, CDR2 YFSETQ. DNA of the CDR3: TGCGCCAGCAGCTTGGCCGTGGCGGGAGGTTCAAAGCAGTTCTTC. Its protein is CASSLAVAGGSKQFF.

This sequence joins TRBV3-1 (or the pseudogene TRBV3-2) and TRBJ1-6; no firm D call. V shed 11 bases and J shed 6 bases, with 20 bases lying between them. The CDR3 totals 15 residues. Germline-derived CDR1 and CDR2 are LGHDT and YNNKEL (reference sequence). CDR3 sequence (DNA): TGTGCCGCCGGTCGTTCAAGGGCTCTTAATTCACCCCTCCACTTT. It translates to CAAGRSRALNSPLHF.

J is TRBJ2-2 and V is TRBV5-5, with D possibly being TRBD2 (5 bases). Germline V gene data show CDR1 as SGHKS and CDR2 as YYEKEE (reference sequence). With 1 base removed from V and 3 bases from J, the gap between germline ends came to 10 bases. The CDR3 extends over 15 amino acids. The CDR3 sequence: CASSLLGGYTGELFF. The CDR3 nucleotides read TGTGCCAGCAGCTTGCTAGGAGGTTACACCGGGGAGCTGTTTTTT.

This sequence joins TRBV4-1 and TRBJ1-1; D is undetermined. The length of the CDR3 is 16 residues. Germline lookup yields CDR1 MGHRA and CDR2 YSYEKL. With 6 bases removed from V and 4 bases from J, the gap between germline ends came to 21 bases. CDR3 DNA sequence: TGCGCCAGCAGTCAATTCGTAACCACACGGGGCACTGAAGCTTTCTTT. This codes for CASSQFVTTRGTEAFF.